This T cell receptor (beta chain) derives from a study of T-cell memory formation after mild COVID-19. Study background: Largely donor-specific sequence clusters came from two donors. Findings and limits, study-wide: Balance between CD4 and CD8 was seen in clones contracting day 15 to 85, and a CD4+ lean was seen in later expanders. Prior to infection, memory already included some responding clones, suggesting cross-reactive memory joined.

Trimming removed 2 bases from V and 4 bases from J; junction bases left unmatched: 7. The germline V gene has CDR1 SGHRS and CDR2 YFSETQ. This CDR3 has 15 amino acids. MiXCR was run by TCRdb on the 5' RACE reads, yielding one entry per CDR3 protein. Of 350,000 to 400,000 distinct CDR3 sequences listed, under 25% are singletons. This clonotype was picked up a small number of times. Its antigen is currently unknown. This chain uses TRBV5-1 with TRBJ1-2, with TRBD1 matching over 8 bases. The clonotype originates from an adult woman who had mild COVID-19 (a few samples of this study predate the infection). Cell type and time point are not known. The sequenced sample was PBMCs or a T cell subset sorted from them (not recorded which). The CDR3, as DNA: TGCGCCAGCAGCTTTCAGGCAGGGGGCGGCTATGGCTACACCTTC. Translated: CASSFQAGGGYGYTF.